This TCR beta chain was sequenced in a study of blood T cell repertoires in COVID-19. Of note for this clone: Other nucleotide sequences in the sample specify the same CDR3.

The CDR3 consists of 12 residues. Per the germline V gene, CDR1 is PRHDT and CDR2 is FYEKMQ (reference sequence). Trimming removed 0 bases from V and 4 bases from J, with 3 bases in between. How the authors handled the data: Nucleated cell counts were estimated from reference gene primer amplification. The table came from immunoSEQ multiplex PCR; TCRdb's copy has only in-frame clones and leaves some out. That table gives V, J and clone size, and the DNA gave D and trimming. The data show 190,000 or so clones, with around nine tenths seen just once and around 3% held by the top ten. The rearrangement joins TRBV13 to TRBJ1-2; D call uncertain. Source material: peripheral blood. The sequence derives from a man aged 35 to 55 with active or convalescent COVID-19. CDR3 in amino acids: CASSLGVYGYTF. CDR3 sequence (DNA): TGTGCCAGCAGCTTAGGCGTCTATGGCTACACCTTC.